This T cell receptor beta chain was observed in a study of PD-1 blockade in classical Hodgkin lymphoma. Study-level background: Patients in the cohort were put on intravenous nivolumab, 3 mg/kg every 2 weeks. General study points: Compared with baseline, CD4+ but not CD8+ TCR diversity had risen significantly by C4D1.

Every patient experienced relapse after autologous stem cell transplantation, and brentuximab vedotin exposure varied. The germline CDR1 and CDR2 sequences are SGHRS and YFSETQ. Trimming removed 0 bases from V and 8 bases from J, with 12 bases in between. This CDR3 is built from 14 residues. Using immunoSEQ multiplex PCR, the repertoire was profiled, and TCRdb retains in-frame clones only, with some absent. Of roughly 14,000 clones listed, 81% are singletons. Notes on this clone: Its antigen is unidentified.

The clonotype originates from a human donor with classical Hodgkin lymphoma. The sequencing used peripheral blood mononuclear cells (PBMCs), collected at baseline. The rearrangement joins TRBV5-1 to TRBJ2-1, with D possibly being TRBD2 (5 bases). DNA of the CDR3: TGCGCCAGCAGCTTGGGACTACCGTTGGATGAGCAGTTCTTC. Translating it yields CASSLGLPLDEQFF.